These 28 T cell receptor beta chains came from one sample sequenced in a study of patients and donors after allogeneic stem cell transplantation. Each CDR3 protein gets one entry after TCRdb re-called the RT-PCR reads with MiXCR. The sample has 190,000 or so distinct CDR3 sequences; 41% are singletons. The sample consisted of blood, either unsorted or a sorted T cell fraction (not recorded which). The receptors come from a human donor who was either an allogeneic HSCT recipient or a stem cell or donor lymphocyte infusion donor (not recorded which). It is not recorded whose cells these are; they may come from a transplant donor.

A single count supports this clonotype. V is TRBV7-8 and J is TRBJ1-5, with D hard to call. From germline, CDR1 is SGHVS and CDR2 FQNEAQ. V was clipped by 1 base and J by 7 bases, with 11 bases between them. The CDR3 spans 14 residues. Here the CDR3 reads CASSLDMGRQPQHF. In DNA form, the CDR3 reads TGTGCCAGCAGCTTAGATATGGGAAGGCAGCCCCAGCATTTT. The full variable domain, rest sourced from reference TRBV7-8 and TRBJ1-5, is GAGVSQSPRYKVAKRGQDVALRCDPISGHVSLFWYQQALGQGPEFLTYFQNEAQLDKSGLPSDRFFAERPEGSVSTLKIQRTQQEDSAVYLCASSLDMGRQPQHFGDGTRLSIL.

This clonotype was counted between two and nine times. The chain recombines TRBV20-1 with TRBJ1-2; no clear D gene. The CDR3 runs 14 residues. In germline, CDR1 is DFQATT, CDR2 SNEGSKA (reference sequence). Trimming took 6 bases from V and 0 from J, leaving 14 bases between them. CDR3 in DNA: TGCAGTGCGCTACGCGGGTTAGCTAACTATGGCTACACCTTC. Translated: CSALRGLANYGYTF.

The rearrangement joins TRBV27 to TRBJ1-5; 7 nucleotides agree with TRBD1. This CDR3 is 16 amino acids long. Germline V gives CDR1 MNHEY, CDR2 SMNVEV (reference sequence). J lost 6 bases, V lost 10 bases, and 18 bases had no gene match. CDR3 loop: CATRRAGGAFGQPQHF. As DNA, the CDR3 is TGTGCCACAAGGAGGGCAGGGGGGGCTTTCGGTCAGCCCCAGCATTTT.

This clonotype was recorded a few times. The V gene is TRBV7-9, the J gene TRBJ1-1; a possible D gene is TRBD1 (6 bases). V lost 3 bases and J 0 bases, leaving 8 bases between the germline ends. This CDR3 comprises 14 residues. The germline CDR1 and CDR2 sequences are SEHNR and FQNEAQ (reference sequence). The CDR3 spells CASSFRGMNTEAFF. The CDR3 DNA reads as TGTGCCAGCAGCTTCAGGGGTATGAACACTGAAGCTTTCTTT.

The chain has TRBV14 and TRBJ2-2; 9 positions agree with TRBD1. The V gene end was trimmed by 0 bases and the J gene end by 2 bases; junction bases not matched to a gene: 7. CDR1 is SGHDN and CDR2 is FVKESK in the germline V gene. This CDR3 is built from 18 residues. The CDR3 region has the DNA TGTGCCAGCAGCCAAGATCTTGAGACAGGGGGAAACACCGGGGAGCTGTTTTTT. As protein: CASSQDLETGGNTGELFF.

This clonotype was observed a handful of times. This chain links TRBV3-1 with TRBJ1-1; 10 bases match TRBD1. Germline V gives CDR1 LGHDT, CDR2 YNNKEL (reference sequence). The junction had 5 bases not matched to a gene; V was cut back by 4 bases and J by 3 bases. The CDR3 is made up of 15 amino acids. CDR3 amino acids: CASSLGQGEDTEAFF. In nucleotides, the CDR3 is TGTGCCAGCAGCCTCGGACAGGGGGAGGACACTGAAGCTTTCTTT.

The chain couples TRBV7-9 to TRBJ2-4; either TRBD1 or TRBD2 may supply D (5 bases each). V was cut by 5 bases and J by 9 bases, with 20 bases left in between. The germline CDR1 and CDR2 sequences are SEHNR and FQNEAQ (reference sequence). CDR3 length: 15 amino acids. The CDR3 sequence: CASSPPRTGPGIQYF. The DNA for the CDR3 is TGTGCCAGCAGCCCTCCTAGGACGGGGCCGGGCATTCAGTACTTC.

This clonotype was observed a handful of times. V usage is TRBV12-3 or TRBV12-4 and J usage is TRBJ2-7; possible D gene TRBD2, 6 bases. The CDR3 consists of 16 residues. The V and J ends lost 7 bases and 3 bases respectively, with 22 bases between them. DNA of the CDR3: TGTGCCAGCACCCAATCCCGCGGGAATTGGTTCTACGAGCAGTACTTC. The encoded protein is CASTQSRGNWFYEQYF.

The gene calls are TRBV9 and TRBJ1-4; D may be TRBD1 (5 bases). The CDR3 is made up of 16 amino acids. V lost 0 bases, J lost 2 bases, and 11 bases lay in between. Germline CDR1 and CDR2: SGDLS and YYNGEE. CDR3 in DNA: TGTGCCAGCAGCGTAGCTGCCAGGGACACTAATGAAAAACTGTTTTTT. This codes for CASSVAARDTNEKLFF.

The rearrangement uses TRBV28 and TRBJ1-1; D is unclear. The germline V gene has CDR1 MDHEN and CDR2 SYDVKM. The CDR3 runs 12 residues. The V end lost 1 base, the J end lost 4 bases, and 4 bases lay between the germline ends. DNA for the CDR3: TGTGCCAGCAGTTTATTACCCACTGAAGCTTTCTTT. It encodes CASSLLPTEAFF. Supplemented by reference TRBV28 and TRBJ1-1, the full variable domain reads DVKVTQSSRYLVKRTGEKVFLECVQDMDHENMFWYRQDPGLGLRLIYFSYDVKMKEKGDIPEGYSVSREKKERFSLILESASTNQTSMYLCASSLLPTEAFFGQGTRLTVV.

Note on this clonotype: A junction end diverges from the germline sequence, so it may reflect a read error. The chain joins TRBV5-1 to TRBJ2-1; unclear D gene. This CDR3 contains 14 residues. Germline assignment: CDR1 SGHRS and CDR2 YFSETQ. CDR3 region: CACSLVDSTGEQFF. CDR3 DNA: TGCGCCTGCAGCTTAGTCGATTCCACGGGTGAGCAGTTCTTC.

The rearrangement joins TRBV6-5 to TRBJ2-2; D could derive from TRBD1 or TRBD2 (6 bases each). Per the germline V gene, CDR1 is MNHEY and CDR2 is SVGAGI. The CDR3 covers 15 residues. The germline V and J ends were trimmed by 0 bases and 7 bases, with 12 bases remaining between them. CDR3 sequence: CASSYSGGQGGELFF. The CDR3 nucleotides read TGTGCCAGCAGTTACTCTGGGGGGCAGGGCGGGGAGCTGTTTTTT.

This clonotype appeared a single time. This rearrangement joins TRBV15 to TRBJ2-3; D call uncertain. CDR3 size: 15 residues. The V end lost 0 bases, the J end lost 3 bases, and 10 bases lay between the germline ends. CDR1 is LNHNV and CDR2 is YYDKDF in the germline V gene (reference sequence). The CDR3 region has the DNA TGTGCCACCAGCAGAGATAGAGGCATAACAGATACGCAGTATTTT. Residues: CATSRDRGITDTQYF.

The gene calls are TRBV12-3 or TRBV12-4 and TRBJ2-1; D unclear. V lost 3 bases, J lost 6 bases, and 9 bases lay in between. CDR3 length: 13 amino acids. In nucleotides, the CDR3 is TGTGCCAGCAGTTTTGGCCCCTTCAATGAGCAGTTCTTC. Its translation is CASSFGPFNEQFF.

V and J are TRBV12-3 or TRBV12-4 and TRBJ2-1; 8 bases are shared with TRBD2. The CDR3 loop spans 17 amino acids. The ends lost 8 bases at V and 10 bases at J; junction bases unmatched: 22. CDR3: CASAGLALSQLILEQFF. CDR3 bases: TGTGCCAGCGCCGGACTAGCTCTTTCCCAGTTAATACTCGAGCAGTTCTTC.

This clonotype has a handful of counts. V usage is TRBV12-3 or TRBV12-4 and J usage is TRBJ2-3; maybe TRBD1 (6 bases). This CDR3 region has 14 residues. V was shortened by 1 base and J by 2 bases, with 7 bases between the two germline ends. CDR3 amino acids: CASSLGTATDTQYF. The CDR3 DNA is TGTGCCAGCAGTTTAGGGACAGCCACAGATACGCAGTATTTT.

V is TRBV20-1 and J is TRBJ2-3; weak D call: TRBD2 (6 bases). This CDR3 comprises 15 residues. V was cut by 1 base and J by 0 bases, with 11 bases left in between. Germline V gene lookup returns CDR1 DFQATT and CDR2 SNEGSKA (reference sequence). The CDR3 nucleotides are TGCAGTGCTAGAGTCGGACTAACTAGCACAGATACGCAGTATTTT. Its translation is CSARVGLTSTDTQYF.

This sequence joins TRBV20-1 and TRBJ2-1; 10 positions match TRBD2. The CDR3 contains 14 residues. J was trimmed by 4 bases and V by 6 bases; bases with no gene match: 6. CDR1 and CDR2 (germline): DFQATT, SNEGSKA (reference sequence). CDR3 bases: TGCAGTGCCCTCGAACTAGCGGGATACAATGAGCAGTTCTTC. This translates into CSALELAGYNEQFF.

This chain connects TRBV29-1 to TRBJ1-2; D remains ambiguous. V lost 2 bases, J lost 2 bases, and 9 bases lay in between. Germline CDR1 SQVTM, CDR2 ANQGSEA. CDR3 size: 13 residues. CDR3 residues: CSVERGSNYGYTF. CDR3 sequence (DNA): TGCAGCGTTGAACGGGGTAGCAACTATGGCTACACCTTC.

The chain is built from TRBV7-8 and TRBJ1-1, with D maybe TRBD1 (6 bases). V dropped 6 bases and J dropped 0 bases, with 20 bases sitting between them. The CDR3 totals 17 residues. Per the germline V gene, CDR1 is SGHVS and CDR2 is FQNEAQ. Here the CDR3 DNA reads TGTGCCAGCAGGAGTTATGGACAGAGCCTAATGAACACTGAAGCTTTCTTT. Encoded protein: CASRSYGQSLMNTEAFF.

The sample holds a few counts of this clonotype. V gene TRBV28 combines with J gene TRBJ1-2, with TRBD1 matching over 10 bases. The CDR3 covers 15 residues. Germline CDR1 and CDR2: MDHEN and SYDVKM. Losses at the gene ends were 4 bases for V and 4 bases for J; bases not matched to a gene: 6. As DNA, the CDR3 is TGTGCCAGCAGTTCGGACAGGGGGGGTAGCTATGGCTACACCTTC. Protein product: CASSSDRGGSYGYTF.

The table lists this clonotype with a few counts. V usage is TRBV24-1 and J usage is TRBJ2-2; no definite D call. Trimming stripped 5 bases from V and 5 bases from J, with 11 bases between. Germline V gene sequence: CDR1 KGHDR, CDR2 SFDVKD. This CDR3 has 14 amino acids. CDR3 loop: CATSVSEVTGELFF. The CDR3 bases are TGTGCCACCAGTGTCTCTGAGGTTACCGGGGAGCTGTTTTTT.

This rearrangement joins TRBV11-2 to TRBJ1-4; 7 bases match TRBD1. In germline, CDR1 is SGHAT, CDR2 FQNNGV. The CDR3 sequence is 14 residues long. The V gene end was trimmed by 1 base and the J gene end by 7 bases; junction bases not matched to a gene: 3. The CDR3 sequence: CASSLGQGLEKLFF. The DNA for the CDR3 is TGTGCCAGCAGCTTAGGACAGGGCCTTGAAAAACTGTTTTTT.

CDR3 sequence (DNA): TGTGCCAGCAGTTATGGGCGGGAGGGCGGAAGGCCAGATACGCAGTATTTT. Protein: CASSYGREGGRPDTQYF. This chain uses TRBV6-5 with TRBJ2-3, with 9 bases fitting TRBD2. The CDR3 loop spans 17 amino acids. V was clipped by 3 bases and J by 4 bases; unmatched bases: 11. Germline-derived CDR1 and CDR2 are MNHEY and SVGAGI.

V and J are TRBV5-1 and TRBJ1-6; D is undetermined. Trimming pared 4 bases from V and 2 bases from J, leaving 10 bases between. Germline V gives CDR1 SGHRS, CDR2 YFSETQ. The CDR3 is 15 residues long. Written as DNA, the CDR3 is TGCGCCAGCAGCCCAGAGGTTGCCTATAATTCACCCCTCCACTTT. Translation: CASSPEVAYNSPLHF.

The chain links TRBV6-2 or TRBV6-3 to TRBJ2-7; D might be TRBD1 or TRBD2, each matching 5 bases. Germline-derived CDR1 and CDR2 are MNHEY and SVGEGT. V was pared by 5 bases and J by 4 bases, with 18 bases between. The CDR3 length is 15 residues. The CDR3 here is CASSPGPLSTYEQYF. CDR3 bases: TGTGCCAGCAGTCCGGGACCCCTATCGACTTACGAGCAGTACTTC.

V and J are TRBV12-3 or TRBV12-4 and TRBJ2-1, with TRBD1 matching 7 bases. This CDR3 has 14 residues. The trim removed 5 bases at V and 3 bases at J, leaving 4 bases unmatched. The CDR3 coding sequence is TGTGCCAGCAGTAGTTGGGACAGCTACAATGAGCAGTTCTTC. This encodes CASSSWDSYNEQFF.

The chain uses TRBV25-1 and TRBJ2-2, with D uncertain. This CDR3 comprises 12 residues. The germline V and J ends were trimmed by 2 bases and 7 bases, with 5 bases remaining between them. Germline V CDR1 and CDR2: MGHDK, SYGVNS. The CDR3, as DNA: TGTGCCAGCAGTGAACCCAGCGGGGAGCTGTTTTTT. It specifies CASSEPSGELFF.